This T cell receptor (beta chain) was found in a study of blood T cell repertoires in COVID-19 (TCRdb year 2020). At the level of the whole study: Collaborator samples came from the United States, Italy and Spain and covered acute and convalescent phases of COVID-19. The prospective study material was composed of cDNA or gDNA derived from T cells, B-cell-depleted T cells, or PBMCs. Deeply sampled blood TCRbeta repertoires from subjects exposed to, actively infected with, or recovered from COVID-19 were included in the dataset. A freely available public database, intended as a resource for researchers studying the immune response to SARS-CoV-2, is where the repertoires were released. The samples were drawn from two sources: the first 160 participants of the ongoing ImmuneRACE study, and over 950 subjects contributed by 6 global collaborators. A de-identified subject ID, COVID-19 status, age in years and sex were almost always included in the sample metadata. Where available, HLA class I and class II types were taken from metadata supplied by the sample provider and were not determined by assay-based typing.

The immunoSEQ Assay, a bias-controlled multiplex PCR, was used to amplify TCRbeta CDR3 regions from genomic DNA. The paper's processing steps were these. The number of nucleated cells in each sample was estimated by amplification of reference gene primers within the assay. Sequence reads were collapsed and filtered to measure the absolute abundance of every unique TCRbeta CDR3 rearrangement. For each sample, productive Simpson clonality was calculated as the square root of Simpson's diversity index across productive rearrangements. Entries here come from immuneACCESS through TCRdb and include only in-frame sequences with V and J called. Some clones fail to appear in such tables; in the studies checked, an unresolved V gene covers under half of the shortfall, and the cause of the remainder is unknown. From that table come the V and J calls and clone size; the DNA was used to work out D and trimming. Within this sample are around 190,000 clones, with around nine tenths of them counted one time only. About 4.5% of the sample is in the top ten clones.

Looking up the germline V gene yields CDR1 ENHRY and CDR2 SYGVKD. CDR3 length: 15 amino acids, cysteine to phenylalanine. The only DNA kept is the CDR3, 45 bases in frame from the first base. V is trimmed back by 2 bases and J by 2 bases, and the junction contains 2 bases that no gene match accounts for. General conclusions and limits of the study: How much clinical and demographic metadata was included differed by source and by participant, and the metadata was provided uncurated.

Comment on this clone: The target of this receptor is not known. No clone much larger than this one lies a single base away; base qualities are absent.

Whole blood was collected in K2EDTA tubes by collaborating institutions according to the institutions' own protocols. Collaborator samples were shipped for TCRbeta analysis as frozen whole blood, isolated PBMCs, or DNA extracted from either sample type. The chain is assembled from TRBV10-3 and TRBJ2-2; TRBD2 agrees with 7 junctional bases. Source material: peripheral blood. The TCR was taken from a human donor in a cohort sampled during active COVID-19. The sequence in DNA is TGTGCCATCAGTGAGGGGGGGGTTAACACCGGGGAGCTGTTTTTT. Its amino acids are CAISEGGVNTGELFF.